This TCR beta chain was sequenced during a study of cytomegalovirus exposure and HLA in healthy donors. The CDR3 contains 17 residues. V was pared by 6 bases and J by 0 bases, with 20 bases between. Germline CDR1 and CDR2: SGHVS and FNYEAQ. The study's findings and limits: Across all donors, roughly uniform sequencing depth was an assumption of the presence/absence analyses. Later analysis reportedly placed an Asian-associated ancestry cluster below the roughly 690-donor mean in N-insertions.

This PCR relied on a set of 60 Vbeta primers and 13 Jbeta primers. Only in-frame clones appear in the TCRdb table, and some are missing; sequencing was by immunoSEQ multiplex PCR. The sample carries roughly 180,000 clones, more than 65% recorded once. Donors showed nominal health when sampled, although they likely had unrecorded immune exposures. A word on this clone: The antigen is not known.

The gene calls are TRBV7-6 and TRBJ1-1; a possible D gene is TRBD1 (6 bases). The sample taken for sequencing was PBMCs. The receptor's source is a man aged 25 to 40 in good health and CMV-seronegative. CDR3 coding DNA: TGTGCCAGCAGTGACTACTACGGGACACCAATGAACACTGAAGCTTTCTTT. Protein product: CASSDYYGTPMNTEAFF. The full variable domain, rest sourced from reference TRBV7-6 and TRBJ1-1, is GAGVSQSPRYKVTKRGQDVALRCDPISGHVSLYWYRQALGQGPEFLTYFNYEAQQDKSGLPNDRFSAERPEGSISTLTIQRTEQRDSAMYRCASSDYYGTPMNTEAFFGQGTRLTVV.